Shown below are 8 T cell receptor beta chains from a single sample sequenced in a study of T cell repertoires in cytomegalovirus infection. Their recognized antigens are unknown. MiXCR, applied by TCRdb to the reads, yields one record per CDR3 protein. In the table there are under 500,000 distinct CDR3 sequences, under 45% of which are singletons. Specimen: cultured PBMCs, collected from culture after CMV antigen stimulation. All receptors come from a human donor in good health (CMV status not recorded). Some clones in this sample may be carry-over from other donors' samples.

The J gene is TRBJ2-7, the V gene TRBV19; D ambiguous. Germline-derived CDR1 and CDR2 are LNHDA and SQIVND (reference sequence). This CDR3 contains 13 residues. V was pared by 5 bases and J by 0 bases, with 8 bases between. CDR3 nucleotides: TGTGCCAGTAGTGGCAGATACTCCTACGAGCAGTACTTC. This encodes CASSGRYSYEQYF.

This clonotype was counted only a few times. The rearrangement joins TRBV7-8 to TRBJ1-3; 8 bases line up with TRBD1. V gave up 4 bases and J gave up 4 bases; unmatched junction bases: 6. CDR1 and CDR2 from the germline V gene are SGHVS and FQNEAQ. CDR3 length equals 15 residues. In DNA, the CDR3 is TGTGCCAGCAGCTCCCAGGGGGCAGGAGGAAACACCATATATTTT. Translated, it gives CASSSQGAGGNTIYF.

CDR3 DNA: TGTGCCAGTAGCCGGCGGGGTACGGCGGCAACTAATGAAAAACTGTTTTTT. It encodes CASSRRGTAATNEKLFF. J is TRBJ1-4 and V is TRBV19; D unresolved. Between the trimmed V and J ends, which lost 6 bases and 0 bases, there was a span of 17 bases. This CDR3 comprises 17 residues. CDR1 LNHDA and CDR2 SQIVND come from the germline V gene (reference sequence).

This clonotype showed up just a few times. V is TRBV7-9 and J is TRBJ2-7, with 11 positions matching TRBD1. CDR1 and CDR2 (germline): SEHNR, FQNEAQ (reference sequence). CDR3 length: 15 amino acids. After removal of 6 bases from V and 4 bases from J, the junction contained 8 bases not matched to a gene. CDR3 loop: CASRSDRDRGYEQYF. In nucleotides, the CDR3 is TGTGCCAGCAGATCCGACCGGGACAGGGGGTACGAGCAGTACTTC.

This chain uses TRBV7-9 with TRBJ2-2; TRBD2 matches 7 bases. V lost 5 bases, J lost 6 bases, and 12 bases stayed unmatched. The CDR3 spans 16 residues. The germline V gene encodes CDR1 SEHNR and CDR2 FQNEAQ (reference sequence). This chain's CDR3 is CASSPGGLGIAGELFF. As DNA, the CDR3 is TGTGCCAGCAGCCCCGGGGGGTTAGGAATTGCCGGGGAGCTGTTTTTT.

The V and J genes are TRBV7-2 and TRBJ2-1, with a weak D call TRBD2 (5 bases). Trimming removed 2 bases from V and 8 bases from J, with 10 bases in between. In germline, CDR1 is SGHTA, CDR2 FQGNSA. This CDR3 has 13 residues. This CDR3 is CASSLRGGDEQFF. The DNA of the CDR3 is TGTGCCAGCAGCTTACGGGGTGGGGATGAGCAGTTCTTC.

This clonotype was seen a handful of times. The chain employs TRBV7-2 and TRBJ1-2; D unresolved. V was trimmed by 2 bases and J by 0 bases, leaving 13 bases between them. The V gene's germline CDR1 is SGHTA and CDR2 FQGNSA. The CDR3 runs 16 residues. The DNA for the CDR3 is TGTGCCAGCAGCTTATGGGAAGCCCCTACTAACTATGGCTACACCTTC. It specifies CASSLWEAPTNYGYTF.

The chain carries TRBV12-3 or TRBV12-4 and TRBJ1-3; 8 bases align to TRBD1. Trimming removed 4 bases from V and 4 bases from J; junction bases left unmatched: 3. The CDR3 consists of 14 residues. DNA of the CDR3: TGTGCCAGCAGTTGGACAGGGTCCGGAAACACCATATATTTT. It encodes CASSWTGSGNTIYF.